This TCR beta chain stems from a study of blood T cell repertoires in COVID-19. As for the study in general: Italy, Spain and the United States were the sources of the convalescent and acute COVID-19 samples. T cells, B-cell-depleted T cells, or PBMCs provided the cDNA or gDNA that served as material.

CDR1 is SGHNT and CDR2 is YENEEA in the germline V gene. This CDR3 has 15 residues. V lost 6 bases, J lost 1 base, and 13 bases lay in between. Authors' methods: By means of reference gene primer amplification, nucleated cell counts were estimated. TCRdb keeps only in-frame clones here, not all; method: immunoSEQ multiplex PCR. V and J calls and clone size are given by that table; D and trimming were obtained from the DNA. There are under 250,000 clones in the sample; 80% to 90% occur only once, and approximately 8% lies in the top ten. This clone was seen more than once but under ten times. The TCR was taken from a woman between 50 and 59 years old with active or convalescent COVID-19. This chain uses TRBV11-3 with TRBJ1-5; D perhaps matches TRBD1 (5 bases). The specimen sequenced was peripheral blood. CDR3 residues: CASRYGGESNQPQHF. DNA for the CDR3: TGTGCCAGCAGGTATGGAGGGGAGAGCAATCAGCCCCAGCATTTT. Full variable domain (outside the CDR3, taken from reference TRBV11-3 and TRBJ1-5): EAGVVQSPRYKIIEKKQPVAFWCNPISGHNTLYWYLQNLGQGPELLIRYENEEAVDDSQLPKDRFSAERLKGVDSTLKIQPAELGDSAVYLCASRYGGESNQPQHFGDGTRLSIL.